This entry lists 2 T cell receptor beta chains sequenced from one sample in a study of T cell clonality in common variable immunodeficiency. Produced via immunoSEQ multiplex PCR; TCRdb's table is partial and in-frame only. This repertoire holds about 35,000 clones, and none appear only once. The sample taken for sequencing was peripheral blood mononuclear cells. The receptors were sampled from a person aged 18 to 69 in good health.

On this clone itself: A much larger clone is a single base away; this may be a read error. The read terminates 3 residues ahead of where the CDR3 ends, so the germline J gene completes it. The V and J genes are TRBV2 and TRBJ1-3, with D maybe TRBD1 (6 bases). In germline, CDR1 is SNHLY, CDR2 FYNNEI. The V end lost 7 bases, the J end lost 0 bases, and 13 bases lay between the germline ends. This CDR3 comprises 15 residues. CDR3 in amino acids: CASTRGADSGNTIYF. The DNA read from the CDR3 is TGTGCCAGCACTCGGGGGGCTGACTCTGGAAACACC.

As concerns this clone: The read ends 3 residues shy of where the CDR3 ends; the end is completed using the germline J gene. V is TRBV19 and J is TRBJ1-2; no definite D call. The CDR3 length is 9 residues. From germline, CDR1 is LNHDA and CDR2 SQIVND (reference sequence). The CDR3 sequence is CARNNDYTF. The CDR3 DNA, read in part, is TGTGCCAGAAACAATGAC.